This TCR beta chain was identified during a study of CD8 T cells in ankylosing spondylitis. One entry per CDR3 protein, called by TCRdb with MiXCR from the 5' RACE reads. The table lists some 300,000 distinct CDR3 sequences, around 21% of them singletons. The length of the CDR3 is 12 residues. The TCR sequence derives from a female donor with ankylosing spondylitis or in good health (not recorded which). The sample comprised blood, either unsorted or a sorted T cell fraction (not recorded which). The chain combines TRBV12-3 or TRBV12-4 with TRBJ2-1; 7 bases align to TRBD2. The CDR3 protein is CAQGGDYNEQFF. Here the CDR3 DNA reads TGTGCTCAGGGAGGGGATTACAATGAGCAGTTCTTC.